These 13 T cell receptor beta chains share one sample of origin, sequenced in a study of a mutant IDH1 vaccine in newly diagnosed glioma. As for time point: week 11, during vaccination. What each vaccine dose contained was 300 ug of mutant IDH1 20-mer peptide, accompanied by topical imiquimod. Antigen specificity for these receptors is unknown. The method was immunoSEQ multiplex PCR; TCRdb's version includes in-frame clones alone and lacks a portion of them. Of over 95,000 clones listed, around 90% were seen once; the top ten hold 0.55% to 0.7%. The sample consisted of PBMCs, taken from a glioma patient whose treatment included an IDH1 peptide vaccine. The receptors were sampled from a woman aged 50 to 65 with glioma.

The rearrangement links TRBV30 to TRBJ2-1; 10 nucleotides agree with TRBD2. J gave up 8 bases and V 4 bases, and 11 bases lay outside the gene matches. CDR3 length: 15 amino acids. CDR1 is GTSNPN and CDR2 is SVGIG in the germline V gene (reference sequence). In nucleotides, the CDR3 is TGTGCCTGGAATGCTCAAGCGGGAGGGCAGGATGAGCAGTTCTTC. Translating gives CAWNAQAGGQDEQFF.

This chain links TRBV28 with TRBJ2-4; TRBD1 matches at 8 bases. The CDR3 has 13 residues. Losses at the gene ends were 5 bases for V and 4 bases for J; bases not matched to a gene: 1. Germline CDR1 is MDHEN and CDR2 is SYDVKM. The CDR3, as DNA: TGTGCCAGCAGTGGGACAGGAAAAAACATTCAGTACTTC. It is translated as CASSGTGKNIQYF. The entire variable domain, with the rest obtained from reference TRBV28 and TRBJ2-4, is as follows: DVKVTQSSRYLVKRTGEKVFLECVQDMDHENMFWYRQDPGLGLRLIYFSYDVKMKEKGDIPEGYSVSREKKERFSLILESASTNQTSMYLCASSGTGKNIQYFGAGTRLSVL.

The chain carries TRBV19 and TRBJ1-1; D possibly corresponds to TRBD1 (5 bases). Trimming left V 3 bases short and J 5 bases short, with 19 bases between. CDR1 LNHDA and CDR2 SQIVND come from the germline V gene (reference sequence). This CDR3 has 16 amino acids. This chain's CDR3 is CASSISLGRIGTEAFF. CDR3 bases: TGTGCCAGTAGTATTTCGTTGGGACGCATTGGGACTGAAGCTTTCTTT.

This clone turned up a few times. Other DNA variants within this sample encode the same CDR3. V and J are TRBV10-1 and TRBJ2-7; D is undetermined. CDR3 size: 13 residues. V lost 2 bases, J lost 2 bases, and 7 bases lay in between. Per germline, CDR1 WNHNN and CDR2 SYGVQD (reference sequence). The CDR3 DNA reads as TGCGCCAGCAGTGAGAGGATAACCTACGAGCAGTACTTC. The encoded protein is CASSERITYEQYF.

This chain joins TRBV10-3 and TRBJ2-7; tentative D call: TRBD1 (5 bases). This CDR3 has 16 residues. Germline CDR1 reads ENHRY; CDR2 reads SYGVKD. V lost 0 bases and J lost 0, with 12 bases in between. The CDR3, as DNA: TGTGCCATCAGTGAGTCGTCCAGGGTAGGCTCCTACGAGCAGTACTTC. Translation: CAISESSRVGSYEQYF.

CDR3 nucleotides: TGTGCCAGCAGTGTTCCGGGACTAGCGGACTCCTACGAGCAGTACTTC. Translation gives CASSVPGLADSYEQYF. V and J are TRBV28 and TRBJ2-7; 11 nucleotides match TRBD2. Germline V gives CDR1 MDHEN, CDR2 SYDVKM. Germline trimming cut 5 bases from V and 0 bases from J; bases unmatched to any gene: 6. CDR3 length: 16 residues.

The chain has TRBV2 and TRBJ2-2; no clear D gene. CDR1 SNHLY and CDR2 FYNNEI come from the germline V gene. This CDR3 is built from 13 residues. Trimming removed 4 bases from V and 3 bases from J, with 6 bases in between. DNA of the CDR3: TGTGCCAGCAGTGGCACCTACACCGGGGAGCTGTTTTTT. This sequence encodes CASSGTYTGELFF.

The table lists this clone with a count of one. V and J are TRBV6-5 and TRBJ1-6, with D unresolved. The CDR3 is 12 amino acids. V was shortened by 6 bases and J by 8 bases, with 8 bases between the two germline ends. Germline CDR1 and CDR2: MNHEY and SVGAGI. In DNA, the CDR3 is TGTGCCAGCAGGACTACGGATTCACCCCTCCACTTT. It translates to CASRTTDSPLHF.

Only one count was recorded for this clone. In the same sample, other DNA sequences code for this CDR3. The rearrangement uses TRBV28 and TRBJ1-5; D not resolved. There are 11 residues in the CDR3. V was cut by 5 bases and J by 4 bases, with 3 bases left in between. The germline V gene has CDR1 MDHEN and CDR2 SYDVKM. The CDR3 loop reads CASSRNQPQHF. The CDR3 bases are TGTGCCAGCAGTCGGAATCAGCCCCAGCATTTT.

This clone was seen only a few times. The V gene is TRBV4-1, the J gene TRBJ1-5; no reliable D call. Trimming removed 3 bases from V and 0 bases from J, with 9 bases in between. The germline V gene encodes CDR1 MGHRA and CDR2 YSYEKL. This CDR3 spans 15 amino acids. The CDR3 loop is CASSQIDVSNQPQHF. The CDR3, as DNA: TGCGCCAGCAGCCAGATCGACGTTAGCAATCAGCCCCAGCATTTT.

This chain links TRBV7-2 with TRBJ2-7, with 8 bases identical to TRBD2. Per the germline V gene, CDR1 is SGHTA and CDR2 is FQGNSA. V trimming: 6 bases; J trimming: 0 bases; junction bases outside the gene matches: 7. There are 15 residues in the CDR3. The CDR3 is CASRASGHSSYEQYF. CDR3 nucleotides: TGTGCCAGCAGAGCTAGCGGGCACAGCTCCTACGAGCAGTACTTC.

The chain uses TRBV2 and TRBJ2-7; D is possibly TRBD1 (6 bases). Germline CDR1 is SNHLY and CDR2 is FYNNEI. CDR3 size: 15 residues. V dropped 4 bases and J dropped 0 bases, with 13 bases sitting between them. CDR3 sequence (DNA): TGTGCCAGCAGTGCGACAGGACCCTTCTCCTACGAGCAGTACTTC. Translating gives CASSATGPFSYEQYF. The complete variable domain, with remaining parts taken from reference TRBV2 and TRBJ2-7, reads EPEVTQTPSHQVTQMGQEVILRCVPISNHLYFYWYRQILGQKVEFLVSFYNNEISEKSEIFDDQFSVERPDGSNFTLKIRSTKLEDSAMYFCASSATGPFSYEQYFGPGTRLTVT.

The rearrangement links TRBV7-2 to TRBJ2-5; TRBD1 aligns across 10 bases. The J segment lost 6 bases and the V segment lost 6 bases, leaving 7 bases of the junction unmatched. Germline V CDR1 and CDR2: SGHTA, FQGNSA. The CDR3 runs 14 residues. CDR3 in amino acids: CASRRDRGRKTQYF. The CDR3 DNA reads TGTGCCAGCAGGCGGGACAGGGGAAGGAAGACCCAGTACTTC.